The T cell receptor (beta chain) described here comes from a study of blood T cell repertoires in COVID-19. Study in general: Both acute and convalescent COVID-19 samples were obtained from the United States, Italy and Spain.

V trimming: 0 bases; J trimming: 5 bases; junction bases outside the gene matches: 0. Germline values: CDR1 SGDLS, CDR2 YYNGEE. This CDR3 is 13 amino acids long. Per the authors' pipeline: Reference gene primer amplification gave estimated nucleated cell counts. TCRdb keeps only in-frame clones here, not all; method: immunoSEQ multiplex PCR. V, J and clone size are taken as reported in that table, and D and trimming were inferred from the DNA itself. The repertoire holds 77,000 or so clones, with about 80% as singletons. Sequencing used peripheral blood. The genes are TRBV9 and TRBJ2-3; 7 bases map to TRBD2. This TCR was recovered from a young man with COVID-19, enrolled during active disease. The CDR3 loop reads CASSVGEGDTQYF. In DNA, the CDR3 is TGTGCCAGCAGCGTAGGGGAGGGAGATACGCAGTATTTT.